Presented here are 5 T cell receptor beta chains from one specimen sequenced in a study of OX40 agonist ivuxolimab in advanced cancers. TCRdb's table, derived via immunoSEQ multiplex PCR, lists solely in-frame clones and lacks some. The data contain fewer than 85,000 clones, more than 90% of them singletons. Sequencing used CD4+ or CD8+ T cells sorted from blood, obtained in a trial of the OX40 agonist ivuxolimab. The origin of the receptors is an adult with an advanced solid tumor such as melanoma, head and neck, liver or kidney cancer.

The chain links TRBV28 to TRBJ1-3; unclear D gene. V lost 2 bases, J lost 6 bases, and 8 bases lay in between. Per germline, CDR1 MDHEN and CDR2 SYDVKM. The CDR3 contains 13 residues. CDR3 region: CASSLIQINTIYF. As DNA, the CDR3 is TGTGCCAGCAGTTTAATACAGATAAACACCATATATTTT.

This chain links TRBV4-2 with TRBJ2-7; 9 positions match TRBD2. Trimming removed 0 bases from V and 7 bases from J; junction bases left unmatched: 7. Germline CDR1 and CDR2: LGHNA and YNFKEQ. The CDR3 contains 15 residues. The CDR3 bases are TGTGCCAGCAGCCAAGATCTAGGAGCGGGAGGAGAGCAGTACTTC. Its translation is CASSQDLGAGGEQYF.

The rearrangement uses TRBV19 and TRBJ1-2; 9 nucleotides match TRBD1. The trim removed 3 bases at V and 4 bases at J, leaving 15 bases unmatched. Looked up from germline, CDR1 is LNHDA and CDR2 is SQIVND (reference sequence). There are 18 residues in the CDR3. The CDR3 coding sequence is TGTGCCAGTAGTATTTGGAGGAAGGCGACAGGGGGAAGCTATGGCTACACCTTC. It specifies CASSIWRKATGGSYGYTF.

The chain is built from TRBV5-1 and TRBJ1-4, with unresolved D. The CDR3 sequence is 17 residues long. Germline V gene sequence: CDR1 SGHRS, CDR2 YFSETQ. Trimming shortened V by 4 bases and J by 6 bases, and 22 bases separated the two germline ends. The CDR3 sequence: CASSENPMGTGDEKLFF. Written as DNA, the CDR3 is TGCGCCAGCAGCGAAAATCCAATGGGAACCGGGGATGAAAAACTGTTTTTT.

J is TRBJ2-2 and V is TRBV7-2, with D unresolved. This CDR3 region has 14 residues. V dropped 3 bases and J dropped 4 bases, with 9 bases sitting between them. Germline V lookup: CDR1 SGHTA, CDR2 FQGNSA. The CDR3 spells CASSFGIATGELFF. As DNA, the CDR3 is TGTGCCAGCAGCTTCGGCATAGCCACCGGGGAGCTGTTTTTT.